This is a list of T cell receptor beta chains from one sample in a study of blood T cells in healthy people across ages. A single record per CDR3 protein comes from TCRdb applying MiXCR to the 5' RACE reads. The data contain more than 600,000 distinct CDR3 sequences, around 25% of them singletons. These data also formed part of another study, on T cells of mothers and their children.

Material for sequencing was blood. The receptor source for this set is a boy younger than 18 in good health. Both conserved end residues are part of each CDR3. D genes are given only for firm matches. Some rows have no size entry. The others give once, few or many, or a class for an expanded clone.

V gene,clone size,J gene,D gene,CDR3 protein,CDR3 DNA
TRBV20-1,-,TRBJ1-6,-,CSAISPGAAYNSPLHF,TGCAGTGCTATCTCTCCGGGGGCCGCCTATAATTCACCCCTCCACTTT
TRBV12-3/TRBV12-4,-,TRBJ2-5,-,CASSPSMTHQETQCF,TGTGCCAGCAGTCCCTCCATGACTCATCAAGAGACCCAGTGCTTC
TRBV10-2,-,TRBJ2-5,-,CASSESVGWETQYF,TGCGCCAGCAGTGAGTCTGTGGGGTGGGAGACCCAGTACTTC
TRBV7-9,few,TRBJ2-1,-,CASSYSVAPYNEQFF,TGTGCCAGCAGCTACTCGGTGGCCCCCTACAATGAGCAGTTCTTC
TRBV10-3,-,TRBJ1-4,TRBD1,CAISETQPGQGDEKLFF,TGTGCCATCAGTGAAACCCAACCGGGACAGGGGGATGAAAAACTGTTTTTT
TRBV7-2,few,TRBJ1-2,-,CASSSSGPADPGYTF,TGTGCCAGCAGCTCCTCGGGGCCGGCGGATCCTGGCTACACCTTC
TRBV3-1,few,TRBJ2-7,-,CASSQVVRPSYEQYF,TGTGCCAGCAGCCAAGTAGTGCGGCCATCCTACGAGCAGTACTTC
TRBV12-3/TRBV12-4,-,TRBJ2-5,-,CASSQGIGETQYF,TGTGCCAGCAGTCAAGGGATAGGAGAGACCCAGTACTTC
TRBV2,-,TRBJ2-3,-,CASRGGGRTQYF,TGTGCCAGCAGGGGAGGGGGAAGAACGCAGTATTTT
TRBV18,many,TRBJ2-5,-,CASSPWGETQYF,TGTGCCAGCAGCCCCTGGGGAGAGACCCAGTACTTC
TRBV20-1,few,TRBJ2-7,TRBD2,CSAVSGGLSDEQYF,TGCAGTGCTGTAAGCGGGGGGCTCTCTGACGAGCAGTACTTC
TRBV29-1,-,TRBJ1-1,-,CSVVRRANPEAFF,TGCAGCGTTGTTAGGAGGGCGAACCCTGAAGCTTTCTTT
TRBV21-1,-,TRBJ2-3,-,CASRRCLGTDTQYF,TGTGCCAGCAGACGATGCTTAGGAACAGATACGCAGTATTTT
TRBV28,-,TRBJ1-2,-,CASIFGGEGGYTF,TGTGCCAGCATCTTCGGGGGGGAGGGTGGCTACACCTTC
TRBV2,-,TRBJ2-7,-,CASSGSLAEQYF,TGTGCCAGCAGTGGAAGTTTGGCCGAGCAGTACTTC
TRBV24-1,-,TRBJ2-5,TRBD1,CATSDLQQGNQETQYF,TGTGCCACCAGTGACCTTCAACAGGGGAATCAAGAGACCCAGTACTTC
TRBV5-1,few,TRBJ2-6,-,CASRIQASGANVLTF,TGCGCCAGCAGGATCCAGGCCTCTGGGGCCAACGTCCTGACTTTC
TRBV7-9,-,TRBJ2-7,-,CASSLSNYEQYF,TGTGCCAGCAGCTTAAGCAACTACGAGCAGTACTTC
TRBV29-1,-,TRBJ2-7,-,CSVEVASDASYEQYF,TGCAGCGTTGAAGTGGCCAGCGACGCTTCCTACGAGCAGTACTTC
TRBV3-1,few,TRBJ2-5,TRBD2,CASSQLAGQETQYF,TGTGCCAGCAGCCAGCTAGCGGGGCAAGAGACCCAGTACTTC
TRBV20-1,-,TRBJ2-5,-,CSARDSPRETQYF,TGCAGTGCTAGGGACAGCCCGAGGGAGACCCAGTACTTC
TRBV29-1,-,TRBJ2-7,TRBD2,CSVGEGPAYEQYF,TGCAGCGTCGGGGAGGGACCGGCTTACGAGCAGTACTTC
TRBV5-5,-,TRBJ1-1,-,CASSLMGHTEAFF,TGTGCCAGCAGCTTGATGGGCCACACTGAAGCTTTCTTT
TRBV11-2,few,TRBJ2-5,-,CASSLGLTGEEETQYF,TGTGCCAGCAGCTTAGGCCTAACAGGGGAGGAAGAGACCCAGTACTTC
TRBV2,-,TRBJ1-1,-,CASREEGTGKTEAFF,TGTGCCAGCAGGGAAGAAGGTACAGGGAAGACTGAAGCTTTCTTT
TRBV4-3,few,TRBJ1-4,-,CASSLFSGGSLNEKLFF,TGCGCCAGCAGCCTATTCTCGGGTGGCAGCCTAAATGAAAAACTGTTTTTT
TRBV20-1,-,TRBJ1-1,-,CSARIGTEAFF,TGCAGTGCTAGAATCGGCACTGAAGCTTTCTTT
TRBV19,-,TRBJ2-1,-,CASSMVQGAYNEQFF,TGTGCCAGTAGTATGGTACAGGGTGCGTACAATGAGCAGTTCTTC
TRBV6-2/TRBV6-3,few,TRBJ2-7,-,CASSTGKSSYEQYF,TGTGCCAGCAGTACCGGGAAAAGCTCCTACGAGCAGTACTTC
TRBV7-8,-,TRBJ2-3,-,CASSLGGQPLRTDTQYF,TGTGCCAGCAGCTTAGGAGGACAGCCACTGCGTACAGATACGCAGTATTTT
TRBV20-1,-,TRBJ2-1,-,CSARGSLANSYNEQFF,TGCAGTGCTAGAGGGTCCCTAGCGAACTCCTACAATGAGCAGTTCTTC
TRBV10-3,few,TRBJ2-2,-,CAISESGTQHGELFF,TGTGCCATCAGTGAGTCTGGGACCCAACACGGGGAGCTGTTTTTT
TRBV19,many,TRBJ2-7,-,CASSISVAGFEQYF,TGTGCCAGTAGTATTAGCGTGGCGGGGTTCGAGCAGTACTTC
TRBV7-9,-,TRBJ2-1,-,CASSLLAELGEQFF,TGTGCCAGCAGCTTATTAGCGGAGCTGGGTGAGCAGTTCTTC
TRBV6-2/TRBV6-3,-,TRBJ2-4,TRBD1,CASSYSQGDIQYF,TGTGCCAGCAGTTACAGTCAGGGGGACATTCAGTACTTC
TRBV21-1,many,TRBJ1-1,-,CASSKGGNTEAFF,TGTGCCAGCAGCAAGGGGGGTAACACTGAAGCTTTCTTT
TRBV27,-,TRBJ2-1,TRBD2,CASSQGTSGGTYNEQFF,TGTGCCAGCAGTCAAGGGACTAGCGGGGGAACTTACAATGAGCAGTTCTTC
TRBV11-2,once,TRBJ1-5,-,CASSLATLTGNQPQHF,TGTGCCAGCAGCTTAGCCACATTAACAGGCAATCAGCCCCAGCATTTT
TRBV4-2,-,TRBJ2-7,TRBD2,CASSYREESYEQYF,TGTGCCAGCAGCTATCGGGAGGAGTCCTACGAGCAGTACTTC
TRBV29-1,-,TRBJ2-1,-,CSVDRYGRLGDEQFF,TGCAGCGTTGATCGTTACGGTCGGCTAGGGGACGAGCAGTTCTTC
TRBV6-5,-,TRBJ1-2,-,CASSYSNTGVTNYGYTF,TGTGCCAGCAGTTACTCAAACACAGGTGTAACTAACTATGGCTACACCTTC
TRBV2,few,TRBJ2-7,-,CASSKASKYEQYF,TGTGCCAGCTCTAAGGCTAGCAAATACGAGCAGTACTTC
TRBV5-1,-,TRBJ2-2,-,CASSLRLDTGELFF,TGCGCCAGCAGCTTACGACTGGACACCGGGGAGCTGTTTTTT
TRBV20-1,-,TRBJ1-5,TRBD1,CSARDTEGQPVRAQHF,TGCAGTGCTAGAGATACGGAGGGACAGCCCGTTAGGGCCCAGCATTTT
TRBV12-3/TRBV12-4,-,TRBJ2-3,-,CASTPRANTQYF,TGTGCCAGCACCCCCCGCGCCAATACGCAGTATTTT
TRBV12-5,-,TRBJ1-4,TRBD1,CASVPGQGTEKLFF,TGTGCTAGTGTACCGGGACAGGGGACTGAAAAACTGTTTTTT
TRBV19,few,TRBJ2-1,TRBD1,CASSIEGGQYSEQFF,TGTGCCAGTAGTATAGAAGGGGGCCAGTACAGTGAGCAGTTCTTC
TRBV29-1,many,TRBJ2-7,TRBD2,CSAEGLAGHEQYF,TGCAGCGCTGAGGGACTAGCGGGCCACGAGCAGTACTTC